The text below deals with one T cell receptor (beta chain). The data were obtained in a study of OX40 agonist ivuxolimab in advanced cancers. Looking at the study overall: Ivuxolimab was delivered to patients intravenously every 2 weeks at doses spanning 0.01 to 10 mg/kg.

Looked up from germline, CDR1 is PRHDT and CDR2 is FYEKMQ (reference sequence). The CDR3 loop spans 14 amino acids. The V segment lost 6 bases and the J segment 1 base; nucleotides outside the gene matches: 3. The assay was immunoSEQ multiplex PCR, and TCRdb's table has in-frame clones only and misses some. The sample lists approximately 82,000 clones, 70% to 90% seen once, with approximately 0.78% in the top ten. The clonotype originates from an adult with an advanced solid tumor such as melanoma, head and neck, liver or kidney cancer. The specimen was CD4+ or CD8+ T cells sorted from blood, collected in a trial of the OX40 agonist ivuxolimab. This chain connects TRBV13 to TRBJ2-5; 9 bases fit TRBD2. The CDR3 region has the DNA TGTGCCAGCAGAGCGGGGGGCCTCCAAGAGACCCAGTACTTC. Translated: CASRAGGLQETQYF.